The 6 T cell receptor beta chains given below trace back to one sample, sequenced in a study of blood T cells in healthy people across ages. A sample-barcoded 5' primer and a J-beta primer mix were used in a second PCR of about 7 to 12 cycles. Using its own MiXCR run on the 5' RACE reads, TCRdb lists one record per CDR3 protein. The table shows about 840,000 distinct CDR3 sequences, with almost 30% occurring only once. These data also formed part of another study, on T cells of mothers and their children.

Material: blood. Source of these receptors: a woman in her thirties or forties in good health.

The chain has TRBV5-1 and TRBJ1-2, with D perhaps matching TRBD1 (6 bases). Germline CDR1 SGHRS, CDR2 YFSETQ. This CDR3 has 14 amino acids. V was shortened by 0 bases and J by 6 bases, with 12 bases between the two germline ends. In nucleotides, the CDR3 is TGCGCCAGCAGCTTGGTCTTACAGGGAGATGGCTACACCTTC. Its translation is CASSLVLQGDGYTF.

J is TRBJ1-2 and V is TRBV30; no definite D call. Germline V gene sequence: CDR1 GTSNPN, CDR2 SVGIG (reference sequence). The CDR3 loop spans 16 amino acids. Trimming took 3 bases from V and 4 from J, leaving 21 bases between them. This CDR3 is CAWSVAVGLQRYGYTF. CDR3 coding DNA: TGTGCCTGGAGCGTTGCGGTGGGGTTACAACGCTATGGCTACACCTTC.

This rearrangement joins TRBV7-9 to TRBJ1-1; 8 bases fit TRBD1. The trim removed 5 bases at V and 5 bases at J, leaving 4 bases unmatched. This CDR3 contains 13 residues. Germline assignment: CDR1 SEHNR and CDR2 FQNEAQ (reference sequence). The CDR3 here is CASSVQGDTEAFF. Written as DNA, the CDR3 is TGTGCCAGCAGCGTACAGGGGGATACTGAAGCTTTCTTT.

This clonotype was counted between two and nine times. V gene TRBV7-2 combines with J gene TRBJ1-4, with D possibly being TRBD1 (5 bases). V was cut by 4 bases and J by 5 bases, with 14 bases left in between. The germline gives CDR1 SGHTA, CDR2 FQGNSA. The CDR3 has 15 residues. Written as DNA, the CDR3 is TGTGCCAGCAGCTCACTCACAGGCCGGAATGAAAAACTGTTTTTT. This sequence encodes CASSSLTGRNEKLFF. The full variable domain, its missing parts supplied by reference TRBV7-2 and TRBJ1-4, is GAGVSQSPSNKVTEKGKDVELRCDPISGHTALYWYRQSLGQGLEFLIYFQGNSAPDKSGLPSDRFSAERTGGSVSTLTIQRTQQEDSAVYLCASSSLTGRNEKLFFGSGTQLSVL.

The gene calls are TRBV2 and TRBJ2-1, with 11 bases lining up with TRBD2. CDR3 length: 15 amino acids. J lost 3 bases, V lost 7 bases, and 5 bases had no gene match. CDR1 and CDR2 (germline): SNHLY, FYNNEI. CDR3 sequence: CASKDSGGVYNEQFF. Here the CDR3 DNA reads TGTGCCAGCAAGGATAGCGGGGGGGTCTACAATGAGCAGTTCTTC.

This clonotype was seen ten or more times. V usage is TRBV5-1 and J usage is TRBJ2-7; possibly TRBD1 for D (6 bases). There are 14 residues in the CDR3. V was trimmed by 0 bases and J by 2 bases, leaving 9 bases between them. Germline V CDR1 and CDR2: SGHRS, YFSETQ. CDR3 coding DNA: TGCGCCAGCAGCTTGGACAGGGCCACCTACGAGCAGTACTTC. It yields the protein CASSLDRATYEQYF.